This T cell receptor (beta chain) was profiled in a study of patients and donors after allogeneic stem cell transplantation (TCRdb year 2020). The library came from RT-PCR. Sequencing relied on a NextSeq 550. The raw public data were reprocessed by TCRdb itself: fastp quality trimming at Q25, MiXCR clonotype calling, in-frame beta chains only. Merged by CDR3 protein, the rows form single entries marked with the most common genes and DNA. This sample gives 150,000 to 200,000 distinct CDR3 sequences in total; 40% to 45% of them show up just once. 25% to 35% of the sample is held by the ten biggest clonotypes. On this clonotype: No cognate antigen has been identified for it. Base qualities were left out, and no much larger clone turns up one base away.

The CDR3, from cysteine to phenylalanine, totals 16 residues. Only the CDR3 DNA is retained, 48 bases long and in frame from the first base. CDR1 and CDR2 are drawn from the germline V gene: SGHRS, YFSETQ. Germline trimming amounts to 1 base on V and 2 bases on J, with 6 as the count of junction bases outside the gene matches. This receptor was taken from a human donor who was either an allogeneic HSCT recipient or a stem cell or donor lymphocyte infusion donor (not recorded which). It is not recorded whose cells these are; they may come from a transplant donor. What was sequenced was blood, either unsorted or a sorted T cell fraction (not recorded which). The chain couples TRBV5-1 to TRBJ1-2, with 9 bases matching TRBD1. The DNA is TGCGCCAGCAGCTTGCAAAGGACAGGGGTGAACTATGGCTACACCTTC. This translates into CASSLQRTGVNYGYTF.